The entry that follows covers one T cell receptor beta chain sequence. This CDR3 is also generated by other DNA sequences in the sample. In the source study's methods: Amplifying reference gene primers gave estimates of nucleated cell counts. The assay was immunoSEQ multiplex PCR, and TCRdb's table has in-frame clones only and misses some. Clone size and V and J calls were adopted from that table, with D and trimming inferred from the DNA. The sample holds about 130,000 clones; around four fifths are singletons and the top ten take roughly 9.8%. The CDR3 totals 13 residues. Germline trimming cut 4 bases from V and 3 bases from J; bases unmatched to any gene: 1. Germline loops: CDR1 SNHLY, CDR2 FYNNEI. The sample belongs to a study of blood T cell repertoires in COVID-19. Study context: Sites across the United States, Italy and Spain contributed samples from acute and convalescent COVID-19. T cells, B-cell-depleted T cells, or PBMCs supplied cDNA or gDNA.

J is TRBJ2-3 and V is TRBV2; TRBD1 aligns across 7 bases. The clonotype comes from a man aged 60-69 years who had recovered from COVID-19. Sequenced: peripheral blood. CDR3 DNA: TGTGCCAGCAGTGGACAGGGAACAGATACGCAGTATTTT. Its translation is CASSGQGTDTQYF.